This T cell receptor (beta chain) was captured in a study of blood T cell repertoires in COVID-19. The wider study: PBMCs, B-cell-depleted T cells, or T cells were the source of the cDNA or gDNA that made up the material.

Two negative PCRs, clearance, or symptom resolution characterized the recovered Cohort 3 donors. In the original workflow: Reference gene primer amplification yielded estimated nucleated cell counts. Sequencing was performed with immunoSEQ multiplex PCR; in TCRdb, only in-frame clones are kept and a portion is missing. The V and J calls and clone size are taken from that table; D and trimming were inferred from the DNA. The table shows under 200,000 clones, with almost 85% occurring only once. Germline V gives CDR1 SGHDN, CDR2 FVKESK. The trim removed 3 bases at V and 1 base at J, leaving 5 bases unmatched. CDR3 length: 16 residues.

This sequence joins TRBV14 and TRBJ2-7; 11 nucleotides agree with TRBD1. The source material was PBMCs or T cells enriched from blood (not recorded which). This TCR derives from a man aged 45-65 years who had recovered from COVID-19. In DNA, the CDR3 is TGTGCCAGCAGCCAGAGAAGGGACAGGGGGTCCTACGAGCAGTACTTC. Its protein product is CASSQRRDRGSYEQYF.